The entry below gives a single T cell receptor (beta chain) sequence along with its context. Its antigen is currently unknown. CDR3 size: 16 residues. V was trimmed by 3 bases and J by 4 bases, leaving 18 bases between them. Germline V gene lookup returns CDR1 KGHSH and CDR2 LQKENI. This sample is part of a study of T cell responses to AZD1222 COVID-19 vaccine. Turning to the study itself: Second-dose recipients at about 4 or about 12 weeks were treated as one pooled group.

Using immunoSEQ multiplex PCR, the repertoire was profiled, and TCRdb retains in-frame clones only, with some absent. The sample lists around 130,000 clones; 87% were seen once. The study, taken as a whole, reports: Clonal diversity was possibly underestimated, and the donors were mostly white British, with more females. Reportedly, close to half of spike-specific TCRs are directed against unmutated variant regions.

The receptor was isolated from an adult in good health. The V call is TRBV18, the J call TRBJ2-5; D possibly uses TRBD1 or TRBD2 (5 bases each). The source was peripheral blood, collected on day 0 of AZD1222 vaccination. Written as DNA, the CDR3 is TGTGCCAGCTCACCGCCGGGACGCTGGGCAGGAGAGACCCAGTACTTC. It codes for CASSPPGRWAGETQYF. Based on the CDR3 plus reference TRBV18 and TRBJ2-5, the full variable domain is NAGVMQNPRHLVRRRGQEARLRCSPMKGHSHVYWYRQLPEEGLKFMVYLQKENIIDESGMPKERFSAEFPKEGPSILRIQQVVRGDSAAYFCASSPPGRWAGETQYFGPGTRLLVL.